Below, one TCR beta chain is given with its context. This clone was seen a single time. The antigen it recognizes is unknown. Base qualities were left out, and no much larger clone turns up one base away. In total, about 650 healthy bone marrow donors made up the cohort. All cohort members were sampled while nominally healthy, although unrecorded immune exposures were likely present. The donor was CMV seronegative and belonged to the group of 350 to 400 seronegative cohort members. Each donor provided a peripheral blood sample, and peripheral blood mononuclear cells were used for TCR beta sequencing. Genomic DNA extraction from the blood cell samples was performed with the Qiagen DNeasy Blood Extraction Kit. The library was obtained by the immunoSEQ multiplex PCR assay. A mixture of 60 forward primers for TCR Vbeta segments and 13 reverse primers for TCR Jbeta segments was used in the multiplex PCR. The CDR3 region of rearranged TCR beta genes was amplified from genomic DNA by a multiplex PCR assay. On the Illumina HiSeq System, the amplified TCR beta libraries were sequenced as 87-base-pair reads. Under the source paper's analysis protocol: In a later analysis, about 80 million unique TCR beta chains were counted across the 500 to 700 repertoires, and roughly 11 million of these chains were shared by at least two donors. To remove PCR and sequencing errors, raw reads were error-corrected and collapsed into unique sequences using a nearest-neighbor algorithm that merged closely related sequences. To assign V, D and J gene segments, CDR3 sequences were aligned to IMGT reference sequences. For a sequence to be retained, a match of at least six nucleotides to both a V gene segment and a J gene segment was required. A rearrangement was called productive if the CDR3 had no stop codons and remained in frame with V and J, and every other rearrangement was called non-productive. Following IMGT convention, CDR3 was defined as the stretch from the second conserved V-encoded cysteine up to the conserved J-encoded phenylalanine. The earlier analysis of approximately 590 of the donors excluded any sequence lacking an unambiguous match to a single V gene segment. An earlier analysis of some 500 of the donors classified V segments as functional when productive rearrangements were above 56.7% and as segregating when the standard deviation between donors was above 5%. A statistical classification framework was developed to diagnose cytomegalovirus status using the catalog of TCR beta chain sequences. In a later analysis, TCR nucleotide sequences were compared against IMGT/GENE-DB human TR gene sequences so that V and J genes could be assigned. In a later analysis, CDR3 sequences and most-parsimonious VDJ recombination scenarios were assigned using the TCRdist pipeline. In a later analysis, each TCR beta chain was defined by its CDR3 amino acid sequence together with its V-gene family, and reads without a unique V-gene family were excluded. In a later analysis, fewer than 600 highly shared, low-generation-probability nucleotide sequences were removed to address suspected cross-contamination and a sequencing artifact. In a later analysis, a clonal expansion index was calculated for each public chain from normalized within-repertoire ranks of inferred template counts. A later analysis computed generation probabilities with a VDJ recombination model fitted to out-of-frame rearrangements, and checked the results against IGoR. In a later analysis, hypergeometric tests were used to score TCR-TCR, TCR-HLA and TCR-CMV co-occurrence, with a repertoire-size bias correction applied to TCR pairs. In a later analysis, false discovery rates were estimated by permuting HLA or CMV assignments 20 times. A later analysis grouped co-occurring TCRs with DBSCAN, adding TCRdist sequence similarity when clustering within HLA-allele-positive subsets. For co-occurrence clustering, repertoires with fewer than 30,000 or more than 120,000 public chains were excluded, along with roughly 5 repertoires with anomalous nucleotide sharing. In TCRdb, the immuneACCESS table is reduced to in-frame sequences with V and J assigned. These tables do not hold every clone; where another copy was compared, an unresolved V gene accounts for under half, and the others remain unexplained. V, J and clone size were drawn from that table, and D and trimming were deduced from the DNA. Recorded for this sample are around 170,000 clones; over 60% of them occurred a single time. The leading ten clones occupy 1.5% of the sample.

Per the germline V gene (reference sequence), SGHNT is the CDR1 and YYREEE is the CDR2. V was cut back by 0 bases and J by 0 bases, leaving a gap of 8 bases between them. The CDR3 goes from the cysteine to the phenylalanine over 15 residues. Only the CDR3 DNA is retained, 45 bases long and in frame from the first base. The sample originates from a study of cytomegalovirus exposure and HLA in healthy donors (dated by TCRdb to about 2017). For the study in its entirety: In an earlier analysis of around 540 of the donors, 250 to 350 Gb of sequence data and 117 million unique TCR beta sequences from 180 million or so T cells were reported. An early release that covered several hundred HLA-typed donors contained 300 to 350 gigabases of sequencing data and 65 million to 100 million unique TCR sequences. The genetic ancestry cluster associated with self-reported Caucasian donors included roughly 84% of the 300 to 400 genotyped donors. The study was designed to test whether signatures of past pathogen exposure could be identified by cataloging public T cell receptors. The T cell repertoires of 670 or so subjects were profiled by immunosequencing and related to cytomegalovirus serostatus. A separate validation cohort of roughly 130 different subjects was used in addition to the roughly 700-subject first cohort. High-throughput TCR immunosequencing, statistical association of individual TCRs with disease status, and machine learning were combined to predict cytomegalovirus infection status. To study patterns of TCR occurrence, a later analysis re-analyzed previously published TCR beta repertoires from several hundred donors and added high-resolution HLA genotyping. Rather than drawing on any new phenotypic data, the later analysis identified candidate immune exposures from TCR beta sequences and the way those sequences occurred across donors. An earlier analysis of about 620 of the donors applied high-throughput TCR beta sequencing to assess whether each TCR beta V gene segment acted as functional or pseudogenic. Donor age, sex, ethnicity and CMV serostatus were collected together with the repertoire data. Genome-wide SNP genotypes for about 65% of the 666 donors were used in a later genetic analysis, which treated that subset as a discovery cohort. All discovery cohort repertoires had been generated using a single sequencing platform. Class I and class II HLA loci were covered by the typing at four-digit resolution. Typing coverage varied by locus: roughly 629-640 donors for A, B, C, DRB1 and DQB1; roughly 520 for DQA1; more than 600 for DPA1; some 470 for DPB1. Roughly 5 DR-DQ haplotypes were handled as single units for association and clustering because linkage in the cohort was strong. Across approximately 420 genotyped donors of the cohort, an average of roughly 250,000 unique TCR beta nucleotide sequences per donor were sequenced, and 15% to 20% of those sequences were non-productive.

What the study reported, not specific to this receptor: Because HLA typing was missing for some donors at each locus, association tests included only the typed subset. A total of fewer than 200 TCR beta chains were listed by the study as associated with cytomegalovirus. Some IMGT-functional V segments, including TRBV6-2 and TRBV6-3, could not be distinguished by the 87-base-pair reads and were therefore excluded. An association between a missense DCLRE1C variant and V-gene and J-gene trimming of TCR beta chains was found in a later genetic analysis and replicated in an independent cohort. In a later analysis, most CMV-associated TCR beta chains were found to appear HLA-restricted, with HLA associations seemingly driven largely by CMV exposure. The sequencing pipeline was judged likely to have produced a cluster of highly shared sequence variants as a technical artifact. The only immune exposure information available for the cohort was CMV serostatus. When HLA alleles, especially DR and DQ, strongly co-occurred, TCR associations were difficult to assign to individual alleles. Because counts were too low, about 15 rarely observed V segments, including chromosome 9 orphons, were left out of the earlier analysis of approximately 500 of the donors. Most TCR sequences were seen in very few donors, while some public TCRs were found in many individuals. Several of the top co-occurrence clusters appeared to be linked to parvovirus B19, influenza, CMV and Epstein-Barr virus, according to a later analysis. The presence/absence analyses assumed that sequencing depth was roughly uniform across donors, and that assumption may not be true. Cytomegalovirus status was reported to be diagnosed by the classifier with high specificity and sensitivity in both the original and validation cohorts. Correlated functional status among segregating V segments might be attributable to linkage disequilibrium, but an unknown experimental factor could not be ruled out. In vitro tests confirmed that a few of the cytomegalovirus-associated TCR beta chains recognize cytomegalovirus antigens. According to a later genetic analysis, donors in an Asian-associated ancestry cluster had fewer N-insertions in productive TCRs than the approximately 650-donor mean. In an earlier analysis of 450 to 750 of the donors, most TCR beta V segments appeared in productive rearrangements about 87% or about 30% of the time, broadly matching IMGT annotations. In a later analysis, HLA-associated TCR beta chains were found to be more clonally expanded and to have lower generation probabilities than equally common non-associated chains. A further reported finding was that TCR beta sequences accurately predicted the HLA-A and HLA-B alleles for most subjects in the first cohort. A later analysis associated about 17,000 TCR beta sequences with specific HLA alleles at a false discovery rate of 0.05. According to the authors, the approach could potentially be generalized to other disease states and immunological phenotypes. In a later analysis, the rate of TCR association differed among HLA loci, with DRB1 alleles having the most associated TCRs and HLA-C alleles having the fewest. Only TCR beta chains were sequenced in this cohort, and the absence of alpha or paired-chain data limited detectable features.

The sequence is built from TRBV5-4 and TRBJ2-3; the D gene cannot be named for sure. This receptor was taken from a girl aged 10-17 years in good health and CMV-seronegative. Sequenced sample: PBMCs. The bases are TGTGCCAGCAGCTTGGTCTTACAGAGCACAGATACGCAGTATTTT. This codes for CASSLVLQSTDTQYF.